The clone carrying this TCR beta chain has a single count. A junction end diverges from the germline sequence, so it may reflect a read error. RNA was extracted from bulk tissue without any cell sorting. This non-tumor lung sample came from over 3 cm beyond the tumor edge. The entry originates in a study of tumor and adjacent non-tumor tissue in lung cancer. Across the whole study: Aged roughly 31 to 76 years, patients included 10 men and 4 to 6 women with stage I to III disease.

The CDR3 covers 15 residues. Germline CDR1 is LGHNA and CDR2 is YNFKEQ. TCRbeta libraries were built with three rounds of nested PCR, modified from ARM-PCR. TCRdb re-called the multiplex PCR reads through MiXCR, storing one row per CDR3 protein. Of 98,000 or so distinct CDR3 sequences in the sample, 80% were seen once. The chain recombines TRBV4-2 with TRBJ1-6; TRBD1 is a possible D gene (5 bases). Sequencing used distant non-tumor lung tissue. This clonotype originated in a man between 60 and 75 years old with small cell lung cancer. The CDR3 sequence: CASSQDLRGSSPLHF. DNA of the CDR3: TGTGCCAGCAGCCAAGATTTAAGGGGCAGTTCACCCCTTCACTTT.